Following are 14 T cell receptor beta chains from one sample sequenced in a study of cytomegalovirus exposure and HLA in healthy donors. Primers: 60 Vbeta forward and 13 Jbeta reverse. Assay used: immunoSEQ multiplex PCR; TCRdb lists only in-frame clones, some missing. The table lists some 170,000 clones, 77% of them singletons. Sequencing was done on a sample of PBMCs. The receptors stem from a woman aged 55 to 70 in good health and CMV-seropositive.

On this clone itself: Mismatch with germline at one junction end may stem from a read error. This chain joins TRBV7-9 and TRBJ2-4; maybe TRBD2 (5 bases). Germline lookup yields CDR1 SEHNR and CDR2 FQNEAQ (reference sequence). The CDR3 spans 16 residues. CDR3 loop: CASSKESALAKNSQYF. For the CDR3, the DNA is TGTGCCAGCAGCAAAGAATCCGCCCTAGCCAAAAACAGTCAGTACTTC.

This sequence joins TRBV7-3 and TRBJ2-3; 10 bases match TRBD2. Germline loops: CDR1 SGHTA, CDR2 FQGTGA. Germline trimming cut 5 bases from V and 3 bases from J; bases unmatched to any gene: 2. The CDR3 spans 14 residues. The CDR3 DNA sequence: TGTGCCAGCAGCCTGGGACTAGCGACAGATACGCAGTATTTT. This encodes CASSLGLATDTQYF.

This clone appeared a single time. This sequence joins TRBV11-1 and TRBJ2-7; a weak D match, TRBD2 (5 bases). Germline CDR1 and CDR2: SGHAT and FQDESV (reference sequence). Trimming took 5 bases from V and 5 from J, leaving 10 bases between them. This CDR3 comprises 12 residues. For the CDR3, the DNA is TGTGCCAGCAGCCACCCGGGAAACGAGCAGTACTTC. This sequence encodes CASSHPGNEQYF.

This chain connects TRBV28 to TRBJ1-2, with D maybe TRBD1 (5 bases). Trimming removed 7 bases from V and 4 bases from J, with 19 bases in between. Germline lookup yields CDR1 MDHEN and CDR2 SYDVKM. CDR3 length: 15 residues. The CDR3 bases are TGTGCCAGCAATATTGGGGGGAATCAACTCTATGGCTACACCTTC. Translating it yields CASNIGGNQLYGYTF.

This clone was seen once. The chain links TRBV5-1 to TRBJ2-2, with 12 bases that match TRBD2. The J segment lost 7 bases and the V segment lost 4 bases, leaving 8 bases of the junction unmatched. The CDR3 loop spans 16 amino acids. Germline-derived CDR1 and CDR2 are SGHRS and YFSETQ. CDR3 protein: CASSKSLAGGVGELFF. In nucleotides, the CDR3 is TGCGCCAGCAGCAAGAGCCTAGCGGGAGGGGTCGGGGAGCTGTTTTTT. Supplemented by reference TRBV5-1 and TRBJ2-2, the full variable domain reads KAGVTQTPRYLIKTRGQQVTLSCSPISGHRSVSWYQQTPGQGLQFLFEYFSETQRNKGNFPGRFSGRQFSNSRSEMNVSTLELGDSALYLCASSKSLAGGVGELFFGEGSRLTVL.

The chain combines TRBV19 with TRBJ2-7; 13 bases align to TRBD2. The CDR3 is 15 amino acids. J lost 7 bases, V lost 10 bases, and 13 bases had no gene match. Germline CDR1 reads LNHDA; CDR2 reads SQIVND (reference sequence). Here the CDR3 DNA reads TGTGCCACTCGGACTAGCGGGAGCACCGCGGGAGAGCAGTACTTC. Residues: CATRTSGSTAGEQYF.

J is TRBJ2-5 and V is TRBV7-8; no definite D call. Looked up from germline, CDR1 is SGHVS and CDR2 is FQNEAQ. There are 14 residues in the CDR3. The V end was cut by 2 bases, the J end by 3 bases, with 10 bases between. The DNA for the CDR3 is TGTGCCAGCAGCTTAAAGCCCGTCAAAGAGACCCAGTACTTC. This codes for CASSLKPVKETQYF.

This clone was seen only a few times. For the CDR3, the DNA is TGTGCCAGCAGCTTTCGTTACAATGAGCAGTTCTTC. Translated: CASSFRYNEQFF. This sequence joins TRBV5-6 and TRBJ2-1, with D unclear. Trimming took 2 bases from V and 4 from J, leaving 4 bases between them. The CDR3 totals 12 residues. CDR1 is SGHDT and CDR2 is YYEEEE in the germline V gene.

The chain carries TRBV6-1 and TRBJ2-1, with TRBD2 as a possible D gene (6 bases). The CDR3 extends over 14 amino acids. Deletions cut 2 bases from V and 9 bases from J, with 14 bases between. Looked up from germline, CDR1 is MNHNS and CDR2 is SASEGT. CDR3 DNA sequence: TGTGCCAGCAGTGAACACGGGGGACTTGGTGAGCAGTTCTTC. Its protein is CASSEHGGLGEQFF.

The V and J genes are TRBV29-1 and TRBJ2-7; TRBD1 agrees at 9 bases. The CDR3 runs to 14 residues. Losses at the gene ends were 4 bases for V and 2 bases for J; bases not matched to a gene: 6. Germline lookup yields CDR1 SQVTM and CDR2 ANQGSEA. The CDR3 sequence is CSVVVQGAAYEQYF. CDR3 coding DNA: TGCAGCGTTGTTGTACAGGGGGCTGCCTACGAGCAGTACTTC.

This clone has a single count. J is TRBJ2-2 and V is TRBV30, with 8 bases that match TRBD1. The CDR3 runs 14 residues. J lost 6 bases, V lost 0 bases, and 3 bases had no gene match. Germline V gives CDR1 GTSNPN, CDR2 SVGIG (reference sequence). DNA of the CDR3: TGTGCCTGGAGTGTCCAGGGGGCGGCCGGGGAGCTGTTTTTT. Amino acid sequence: CAWSVQGAAGELFF.

V is TRBV18 and J is TRBJ1-2; 8 bases agree with TRBD1. V lost 0 bases and J lost 8; bases outside the gene matches: 5. This CDR3 spans 14 amino acids. Germline V CDR1 and CDR2: KGHSH, LQKENI. In nucleotides, the CDR3 is TGTGCCAGCTCACCACCGGGACAGGCTGTGGGCTACACCTTC. This codes for CASSPPGQAVGYTF.

The gene calls are TRBV29-1 and TRBJ1-1; D may be TRBD1 (5 bases). Germline lookup yields CDR1 SQVTM and CDR2 ANQGSEA. This CDR3 has 13 residues. The V end lost 3 bases, the J end lost 0 bases, and 8 bases lay between the germline ends. This CDR3 reads CSVDQGLNTEAFF. Here the CDR3 DNA reads TGCAGCGTTGACCAGGGCCTGAACACTGAAGCTTTCTTT.

The V and J genes are TRBV19 and TRBJ2-1; 9 nucleotides agree with TRBD2. This CDR3 region has 17 residues. J gave up 6 bases and V 4 bases, and 13 bases lay outside the gene matches. Germline assignment: CDR1 LNHDA and CDR2 SQIVND (reference sequence). The CDR3 DNA reads as TGTGCCAGTAGTAAAAGCGGGAGTAGCGGGAGCACCAATGAGCAGTTCTTC. Its translation: CASSKSGSSGSTNEQFF.